The rows below give T cell receptor beta chains drawn from one sample of a study of T cell repertoires in cytomegalovirus infection. TCRdb used MiXCR to reprocess the reads, holding one entry per CDR3 protein. The sample gives about 700,000 distinct CDR3 sequences, around 30% of which show up once; roughly 20% is in the top ten. Their specific antigens are unknown. Sequenced material: cultured PBMCs, taken from culture after CMV antigen stimulation. All receptors come from a human donor in good health (CMV status not recorded). Some clones in this sample may be carry-over from other donors' samples. Both conserved end residues are trimmed from each CDR3. Only some rows state a clone size, as once, few, many or a class for expanded clones.

J: TRBJ1-2; V: TRBV7-8; size: few; CDR3: ASSSPPTAYT
J: TRBJ2-3; V: TRBV4-1; size: few; CDR3: ASSRGLGTTDTQY
J: TRBJ1-4; V: TRBV4-1; size: few; CDR3: ASSHGVGRVKELF
J: TRBJ2-4; V: TRBV12-3/TRBV12-4; size: .; CDR3: ASNPFGTSGTQY
J: TRBJ2-5; V: TRBV12-3/TRBV12-4; size: few; CDR3: ASSFGAVQETQY
J: TRBJ2-7; V: TRBV4-1; size: many; CDR3: ASSHHLTTSYEQY
J: TRBJ1-6; V: TRBV7-4; size: few; CDR3: ASRGGANNSPLH
J: TRBJ2-7; V: TRBV12-3/TRBV12-4; size: .; CDR3: ASSAWDRPYEQY
J: TRBJ1-4; V: TRBV7-6; size: .; CDR3: ASSPPQGLEEKLF
J: TRBJ1-4; V: TRBV20-1; size: .; CDR3: SARARGGEEKLF
J: TRBJ2-1; V: TRBV18; size: .; CDR3: ASSPLLGDNEQF
J: TRBJ2-7; V: TRBV7-6; size: .; CDR3: ASSRTEDPKHQY
J: TRBJ2-5; V: TRBV19; size: .; CDR3: ASSTSRKREETQY
J: TRBJ2-5; V: TRBV28; size: few; CDR3: ASSSGAGGGSVETQY
J: TRBJ2-7; V: TRBV6-1; size: .; CDR3: ASRWDF
J: TRBJ1-2; V: TRBV12-3/TRBV12-4; size: .; CDR3: ASRRTVGDGYT
J: TRBJ2-7; V: TRBV10-3; size: .; CDR3: AISESITREGYEQY
J: TRBJ2-1; V: TRBV7-4; size: .; CDR3: ASLGGNEQF
J: TRBJ1-3; V: TRBV20-1; size: .; CDR3: SARGSGQKLDSGNTIY
J: TRBJ2-7; V: TRBV7-9; size: few; CDR3: ASSPRAAQPWNEQY
J: TRBJ2-7; V: TRBV4-1; size: .; CDR3: ASSQDSGSVGKQY
J: TRBJ2-3; V: TRBV6-2/TRBV6-3; size: .; CDR3: ASKHRIDTQY
J: TRBJ2-7; V: TRBV27; size: .; CDR3: ASSLPAVGTGLHEQY
J: TRBJ2-5; V: TRBV6-1; size: .; CDR3: ATRLAGIETQY
J: TRBJ1-2; V: TRBV7-2; size: few; CDR3: ASSLADAYGYT
J: TRBJ1-4; V: TRBV7-2; size: many; CDR3: ASSLAWGNEKLF